A selection of T cell receptor beta chains follows, all from one sample in a study of shared T cell receptors in the human thymus. Produced via immunoSEQ multiplex PCR; TCRdb's table is partial and in-frame only. In the table there are 600,000 to 900,000 clones, around 85% of which are singletons. The sample was also linked to a second study, of human thymus T cells.

Input material: thymocytes. These TCRs come from a girl under three years old with a congenital heart defect. The CDR3 runs from the conserved cysteine through the conserved F or W. A D gene is named only where the DNA matches it firmly. Clone sizes are given selectively: once, few, many, or a class where the clone is expanded.

TRBV4-3,TRBJ1-5,-,-,CASSQETGLDQPQHF,TGCGCCAGCAGCCAAGAGACAGGCCTGGATCAGCCCCAGCATTTT
TRBV7-9,TRBJ1-3,TRBD1,-,CASSFSPGQGATSGNTIYF,TGTGCCAGCAGCTTTAGCCCGGGACAGGGGGCAACCTCTGGAAACACCATATATTTT
TRBV6-1,TRBJ2-7,TRBD1,-,CASSLGQGAREQYF,TGTGCCAGCAGTTTGGGGCAGGGGGCGCGGGAGCAGTACTTC
TRBV28,TRBJ1-2,TRBD1,-,CASRDRAQRVNYGYTF,TGTGCCAGCAGGGACAGGGCTCAAAGGGTTAACTATGGCTACACCTTC
TRBV11-3,TRBJ2-2,-,once,CASSSRTGRGITGELFF,TGTGCCAGCAGCTCTCGGACAGGGCGGGGGATCACCGGGGAGCTGTTTTTT
TRBV10-2,TRBJ1-3,-,-,CASSEGGEAGNTIYF,TGCGCCAGCAGTGAGGGGGGGGAAGCTGGAAACACCATATATTTT
TRBV2,TRBJ1-4,-,once,CASSEALDVQATNEKLFF,TGTGCCAGCAGTGAAGCCCTCGACGTACAGGCAACTAATGAAAAACTGTTTTTT
TRBV6-5,TRBJ1-1,-,-,CASSYFSGLGRAFF,TGTGCCAGCAGTTACTTCTCGGGTCTCGGGAGAGCTTTCTTT
TRBV7-2,TRBJ2-5,TRBD1,once,CASRTGQDRGGETQYF,TGTGCCAGCAGAACCGGACAGGACAGGGGGGGAGAGACCCAGTACTTC
TRBV5-6,TRBJ1-4,TRBD1,-,CASSPDRDGEKLFF,TGTGCCAGCAGCCCGGACAGGGACGGCGAAAAACTGTTTTTT
TRBV5-1,TRBJ2-3,TRBD2,-,CASSSPGLAGGQSDTQYF,TGCGCCAGCAGCTCCCCGGGACTAGCGGGGGGGCAGTCAGATACGCAGTATTTT
TRBV5-4,TRBJ2-3,TRBD2,-,CASSPVRGRSTDTQYF,TGTGCCAGCAGCCCCGTCCGCGGGAGAAGCACAGATACGCAGTATTTT
TRBV5-1,TRBJ2-5,-,-,CASSFVGAQYF,TGCGCCAGCAGCTTTGTAGGGGCCCAGTACTTC
TRBV28,TRBJ1-4,-,-,CASSLSHNEKLFF,TGTGCCAGCAGTTTAAGCCATAATGAAAAACTGTTTTTT
TRBV29-1,TRBJ1-4,-,few,CSASWAAGGEKLFF,TGCAGCGCAAGCTGGGCCGCGGGGGGTGAAAAACTGTTTTTT
TRBV5-1,TRBJ1-6,-,-,CASSLAPNSPLHF,TGCGCCAGCAGCTTGGCCCCAAATTCACCCCTCCACTTT
TRBV5-5,TRBJ1-2,TRBD1,-,CASSIRTGVYGYTF,TGTGCCAGCAGCATCCGGACAGGGGTATACGGCTACACCTTC
TRBV10-3,TRBJ1-1,-,-,CAISESVRASLDLMNTEAFF,TGTGCCATCAGTGAGTCGGTGAGGGCCTCACTTGATCTCATGAACACTGAAGCTTTCTTT
TRBV19,TRBJ1-5,-,-,CASRRTVYSNQPQHF,TGTGCCAGTAGGAGGACAGTCTATAGCAATCAGCCCCAGCATTTT
TRBV7-2,TRBJ2-3,TRBD2,-,CASSLVGTSGDGEYF,TGTGCCAGCAGCTTAGTGGGGACTAGCGGGGATGGGGAATATTTT
TRBV14,TRBJ2-3,TRBD2,-,CASSQVGSTSGGRDTQYF,TGTGCCAGCAGCCAAGTAGGGTCAACTAGCGGGGGTCGGGATACGCAGTATTTT
TRBV5-1,TRBJ1-2,TRBD1,-,CASSQYSGGRGYTF,TGCGCCAGCAGCCAGTACTCAGGGGGCCGGGGCTACACCTTC
TRBV10-3,TRBJ2-7,-,-,CAIRTGPHYEQYF,TGTGCCATCAGGACAGGACCCCACTACGAGCAGTACTTC
TRBV7-2,TRBJ1-1,TRBD1,-,CASSLSRGGRYTEAFF,TGTGCCAGCAGCTTAAGTCGAGGGGGCAGGTACACTGAAGCTTTCTTT
TRBV6-1,TRBJ2-5,-,-,CASSERLTRLVIETQYF,TGTGCCAGCAGTGAGCGGTTGACAAGACTAGTGATAGAGACCCAGTACTTC
TRBV4-1,TRBJ1-3,-,-,CASSQGLGAKGSGNTIYF,TGCGCCAGCAGCCAAGGTTTGGGGGCCAAAGGCTCTGGAAACACCATATATTTT
TRBV28,TRBJ1-2,TRBD1,once,CASSFRFRAGRGRGTF,TGTGCCAGCAGTTTTAGGTTTAGAGCGGGCAGGGGGCGCGGCACCTTC
TRBV6-5,TRBJ2-7,TRBD1,-,CASSYRGQERSYEQYF,TGTGCCAGCAGTTACAGGGGACAGGAGAGGTCCTACGAGCAGTACTTC
TRBV2,TRBJ2-7,-,-,CASSSEYEQYF,TGTGCCAGCAGTTCGGAGTACGAGCAGTACTTC
TRBV28,TRBJ1-3,-,-,CATIRGSSGNTIYF,TGTGCCACCATCCGGGGGAGCTCTGGAAACACCATATATTTT
TRBV7-7,TRBJ2-3,TRBD2,-,CASSRKRGATDTQYF,TGTGCTAGCAGCCGAAAGCGGGGGGCCACAGATACGCAGTATTTT
TRBV27,TRBJ2-1,-,few,CASSPGPRRMTDNEQFF,TGTGCCAGCAGCCCCGGACCTCGGAGGATGACGGACAATGAGCAGTTCTTC
TRBV7-2,TRBJ2-7,TRBD2,-,CASSLRRGVTYEQYF,TGTGCCAGCAGCTTAAGGCGGGGGGTTACCTACGAGCAGTACTTC